A single sample gave rise to the 2 T cell receptor beta chains below, sequenced in a study of glioma-infiltrating T cells after dendritic cell vaccination. Assay used: immunoSEQ multiplex PCR; TCRdb lists only in-frame clones, some missing. The repertoire holds tens of thousands of clones, with around nine tenths as singletons. Indicated time point: after dendritic cell vaccination, including at tumor progression/relapse. The sequenced sample was blood, obtained after dendritic cell vaccination. The receptors originated from a human donor with glioblastoma.

The chain recombines TRBV19 with TRBJ2-7; 13 positions match TRBD2. There are 15 residues in the CDR3. V dropped 5 bases and J dropped 6; count of bases not matched to a gene: 7. From germline, CDR1 is LNHDA and CDR2 SQIVND (reference sequence). CDR3 sequence reads: CASSPGLAGVTEQYF. In DNA, the CDR3 is TGTGCCAGTAGTCCCGGACTAGCGGGGGTGACCGAGCAGTACTTC.

The CDR3 nucleotides are TGTGCCACCAGCGCCGGGACAGGGTGGGACACTGAAGCTTTCTTT. Its translation: CATSAGTGWDTEAFF. The rearrangement joins TRBV15 to TRBJ1-1; 9 nucleotides align to TRBD1. With 5 bases clipped from V and 3 bases from J, the junction kept 7 bases outside the gene matches. CDR3 length: 15 residues. CDR1 and CDR2 (germline): LNHNV, YYDKDF (reference sequence).